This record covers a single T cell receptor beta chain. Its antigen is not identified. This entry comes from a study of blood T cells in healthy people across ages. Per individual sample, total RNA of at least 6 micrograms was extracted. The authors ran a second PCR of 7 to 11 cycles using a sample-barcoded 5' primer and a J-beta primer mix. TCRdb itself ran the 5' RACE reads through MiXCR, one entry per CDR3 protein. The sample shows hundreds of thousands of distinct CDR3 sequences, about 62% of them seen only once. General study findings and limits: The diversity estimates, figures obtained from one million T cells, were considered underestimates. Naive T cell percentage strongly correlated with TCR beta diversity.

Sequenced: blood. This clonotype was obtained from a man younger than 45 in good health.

The CDR3 reads CASSQTGAGSHYEQYF. DNA of the CDR3: TGTGCCAGCAGCCAGACTGGAGCGGGATCACATTACGAGCAGTACTTC. This sequence joins TRBV4-2 and TRBJ2-7; TRBD2 matches at 7 bases. Trimming cost V 3 bases and J 4 bases; bases outside gene matches: 12. The CDR3 has 16 residues. Germline V gene sequence: CDR1 LGHNA, CDR2 YNFKEQ.